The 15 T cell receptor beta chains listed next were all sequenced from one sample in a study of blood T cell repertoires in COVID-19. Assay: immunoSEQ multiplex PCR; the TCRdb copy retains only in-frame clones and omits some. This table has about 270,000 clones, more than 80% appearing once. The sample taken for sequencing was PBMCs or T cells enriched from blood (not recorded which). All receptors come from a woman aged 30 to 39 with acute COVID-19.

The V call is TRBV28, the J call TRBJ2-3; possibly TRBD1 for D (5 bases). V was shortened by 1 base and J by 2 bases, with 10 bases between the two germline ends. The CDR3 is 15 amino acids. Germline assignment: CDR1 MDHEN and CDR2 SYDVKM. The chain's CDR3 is CASSLSRQYTDTQYF. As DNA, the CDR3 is TGTGCCAGCAGTTTATCCCGACAGTACACAGATACGCAGTATTTT. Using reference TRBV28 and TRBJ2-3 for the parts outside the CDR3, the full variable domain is DVKVTQSSRYLVKRTGEKVFLECVQDMDHENMFWYRQDPGLGLRLIYFSYDVKMKEKGDIPEGYSVSREKKERFSLILESASTNQTSMYLCASSLSRQYTDTQYFGPGTRLTVL.

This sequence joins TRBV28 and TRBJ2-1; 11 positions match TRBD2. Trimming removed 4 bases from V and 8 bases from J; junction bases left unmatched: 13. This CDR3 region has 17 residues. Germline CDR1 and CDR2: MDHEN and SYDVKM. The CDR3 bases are TGTGCCAGCAGTTCCCCTGCACTAGCGGGAGATTTGGATGAGCAGTTCTTC. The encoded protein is CASSSPALAGDLDEQFF.

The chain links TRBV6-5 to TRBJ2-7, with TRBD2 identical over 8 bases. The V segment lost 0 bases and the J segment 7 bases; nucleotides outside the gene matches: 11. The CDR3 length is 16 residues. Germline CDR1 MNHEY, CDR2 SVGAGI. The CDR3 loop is CASSYSGSGSPFEQYF. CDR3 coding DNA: TGTGCCAGCAGTTACTCGGGGAGCGGGAGCCCTTTTGAGCAGTACTTC.

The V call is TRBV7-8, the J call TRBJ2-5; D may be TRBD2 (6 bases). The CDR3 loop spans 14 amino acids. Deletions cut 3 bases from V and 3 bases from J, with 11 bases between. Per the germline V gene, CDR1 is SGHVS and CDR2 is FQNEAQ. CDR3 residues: CASSFGSTKETQYF. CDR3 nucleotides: TGTGCCAGCAGCTTCGGGAGTACCAAAGAGACCCAGTACTTC.

CDR3 region: CSVEVAQPGVETQYF. CDR3 nucleotides: TGCAGCGTTGAAGTTGCCCAGCCGGGAGTAGAGACCCAGTACTTC. The rearrangement uses TRBV29-1 and TRBJ2-5; perhaps TRBD2 as D (6 bases). V was shortened by 1 base and J by 4 bases, with 16 bases between the two germline ends. The germline gives CDR1 SQVTM, CDR2 ANQGSEA. This CDR3 contains 15 residues.

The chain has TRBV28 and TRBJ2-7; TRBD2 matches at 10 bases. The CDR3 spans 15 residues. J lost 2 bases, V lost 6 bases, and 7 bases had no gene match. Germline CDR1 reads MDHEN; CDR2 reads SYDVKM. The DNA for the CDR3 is TGTGCCAGCAGAATAAGCGGGGGGGGACCCTACGAGCAGTACTTC. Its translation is CASRISGGGPYEQYF.

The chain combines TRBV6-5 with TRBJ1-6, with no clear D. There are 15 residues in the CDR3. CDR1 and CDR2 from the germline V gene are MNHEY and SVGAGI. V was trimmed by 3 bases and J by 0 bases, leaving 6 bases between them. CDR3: CASSYSTSYNSPLHF. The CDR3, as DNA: TGTGCCAGCAGTTATAGCACCTCCTATAATTCACCCCTCCACTTT.

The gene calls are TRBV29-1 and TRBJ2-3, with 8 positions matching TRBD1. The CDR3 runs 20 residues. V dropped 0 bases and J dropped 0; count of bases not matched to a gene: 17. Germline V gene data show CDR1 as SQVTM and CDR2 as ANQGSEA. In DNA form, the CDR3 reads TGCAGCGTTGAAGACCGACAGGGGAGGAACCGGTTATCTAGCACAGATACGCAGTATTTT. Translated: CSVEDRQGRNRLSSTDTQYF.

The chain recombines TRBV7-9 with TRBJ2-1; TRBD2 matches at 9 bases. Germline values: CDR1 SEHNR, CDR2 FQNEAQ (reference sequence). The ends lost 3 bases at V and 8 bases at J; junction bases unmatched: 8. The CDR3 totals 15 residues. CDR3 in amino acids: CASSLTSGWGDEQFF. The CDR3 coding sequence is TGTGCCAGCAGCTTGACTAGCGGATGGGGGGATGAGCAGTTCTTC.

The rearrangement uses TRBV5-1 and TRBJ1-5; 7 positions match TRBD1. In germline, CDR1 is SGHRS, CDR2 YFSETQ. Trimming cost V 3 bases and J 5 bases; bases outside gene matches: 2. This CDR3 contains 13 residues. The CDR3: CASSWDSYQPQHF. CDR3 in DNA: TGCGCCAGCAGCTGGGACAGTTATCAGCCCCAGCATTTT.

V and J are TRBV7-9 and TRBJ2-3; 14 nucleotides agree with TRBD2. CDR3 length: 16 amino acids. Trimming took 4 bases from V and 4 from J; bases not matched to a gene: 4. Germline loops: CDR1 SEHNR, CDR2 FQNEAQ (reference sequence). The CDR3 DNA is TGTGCCAGCAGCTGGGGACTAGCGGGAGCCGCAGATACGCAGTATTTT. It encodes CASSWGLAGAADTQYF. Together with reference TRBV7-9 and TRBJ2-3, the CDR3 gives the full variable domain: DTGVSQNPRHKITKRGQNVTFRCDPISEHNRLYWYRQTLGQGPEFLTYFQNEAQLEKSRLLSDRFSAERPKGSFSTLEIQRTEQGDSAMYLCASSWGLAGAADTQYFGPGTRLTVL.

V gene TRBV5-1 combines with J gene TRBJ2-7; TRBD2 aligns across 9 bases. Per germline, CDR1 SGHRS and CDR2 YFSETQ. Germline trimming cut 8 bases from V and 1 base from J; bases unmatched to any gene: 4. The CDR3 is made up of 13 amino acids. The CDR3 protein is CASYSGSSYEQYF. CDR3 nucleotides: TGCGCCAGTTATAGCGGGAGTTCCTACGAGCAGTACTTC.

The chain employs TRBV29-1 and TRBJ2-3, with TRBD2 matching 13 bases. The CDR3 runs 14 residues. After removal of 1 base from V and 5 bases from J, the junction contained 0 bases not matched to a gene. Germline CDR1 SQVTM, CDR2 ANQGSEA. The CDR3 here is CSVEGLAGGDTQYF. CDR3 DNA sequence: TGCAGCGTTGAAGGACTAGCGGGAGGAGATACGCAGTATTTT.

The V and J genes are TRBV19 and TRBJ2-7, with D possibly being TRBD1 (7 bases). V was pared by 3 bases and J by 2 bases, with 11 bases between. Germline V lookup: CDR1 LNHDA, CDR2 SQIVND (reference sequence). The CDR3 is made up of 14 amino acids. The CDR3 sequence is CASSIAGQTYEQYF. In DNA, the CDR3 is TGTGCCAGTAGTATTGCGGGACAGACCTACGAGCAGTACTTC. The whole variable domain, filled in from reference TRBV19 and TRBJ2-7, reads DGGITQSPKYLFRKEGQNVTLSCEQNLNHDAMYWYRQDPGQGLRLIYYSQIVNDFQKGDIAEGYSVSREKKESFPLTVTSAQKNPTAFYLCASSIAGQTYEQYFGPGTRLTVT.

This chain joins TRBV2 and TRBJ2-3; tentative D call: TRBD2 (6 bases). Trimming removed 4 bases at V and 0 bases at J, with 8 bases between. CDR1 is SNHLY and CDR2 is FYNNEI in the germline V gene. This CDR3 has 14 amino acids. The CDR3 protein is CASSGDSSTDTQYF. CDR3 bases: TGTGCCAGCAGTGGGGACTCTAGCACAGATACGCAGTATTTT.